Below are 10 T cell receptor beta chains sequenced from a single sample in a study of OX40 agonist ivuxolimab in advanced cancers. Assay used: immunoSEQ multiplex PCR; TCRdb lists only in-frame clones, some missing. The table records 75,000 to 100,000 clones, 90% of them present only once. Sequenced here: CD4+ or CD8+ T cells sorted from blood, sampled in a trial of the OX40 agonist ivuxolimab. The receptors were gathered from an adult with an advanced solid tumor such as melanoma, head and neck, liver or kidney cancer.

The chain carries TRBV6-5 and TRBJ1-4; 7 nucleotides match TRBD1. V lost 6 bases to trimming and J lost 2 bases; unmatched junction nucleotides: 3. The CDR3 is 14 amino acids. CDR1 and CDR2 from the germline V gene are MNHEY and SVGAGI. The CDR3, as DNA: TGTGCCAGCAGGGACAGGAATACTAATGAAAAACTGTTTTTT. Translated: CASRDRNTNEKLFF.

The CDR3 region has the DNA TGTGCCAGCAGCCCCGGGGACAGGGGCAATCAGCCCCAGCATTTT. Its translation: CASSPGDRGNQPQHF. The chain links TRBV7-9 to TRBJ1-5; 9 nucleotides agree with TRBD1. The germline V gene encodes CDR1 SEHNR and CDR2 FQNEAQ (reference sequence). The CDR3 sequence is 15 residues long. V trimming: 5 bases; J trimming: 2 bases; junction bases outside the gene matches: 4.

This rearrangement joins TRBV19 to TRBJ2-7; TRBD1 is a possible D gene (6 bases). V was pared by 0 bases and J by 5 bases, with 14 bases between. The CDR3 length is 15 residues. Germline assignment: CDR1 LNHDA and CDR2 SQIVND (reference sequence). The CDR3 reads CASSIDLDRFNEQYF. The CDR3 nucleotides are TGTGCCAGTAGTATAGATCTAGACAGGTTCAACGAGCAGTACTTC.

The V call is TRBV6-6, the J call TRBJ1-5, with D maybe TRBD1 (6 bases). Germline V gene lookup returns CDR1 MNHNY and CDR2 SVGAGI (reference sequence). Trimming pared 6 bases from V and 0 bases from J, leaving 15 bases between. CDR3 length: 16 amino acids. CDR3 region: CASRSRDTHSNQPQHF. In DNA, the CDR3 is TGTGCCAGCAGGAGCCGGGACACCCATAGCAATCAGCCCCAGCATTTT.

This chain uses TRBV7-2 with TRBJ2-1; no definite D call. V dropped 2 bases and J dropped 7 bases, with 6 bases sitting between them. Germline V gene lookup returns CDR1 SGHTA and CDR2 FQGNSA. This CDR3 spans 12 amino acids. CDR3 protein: CASSLYGNEQFF. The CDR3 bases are TGTGCCAGCAGCTTATATGGAAATGAGCAGTTCTTC.

Here the CDR3 DNA reads TGTGCCAGCAGCGCGGCAGGTACCTACGAGCAGTACTTC. It encodes CASSAAGTYEQYF. V usage is TRBV7-2 and J usage is TRBJ2-7; D ambiguous. This CDR3 is built from 13 residues. With 5 bases removed from V and 2 bases from J, the gap between germline ends came to 10 bases. CDR1 is SGHTA and CDR2 is FQGNSA in the germline V gene. Complete variable domain (other parts from reference TRBV7-2 and TRBJ2-7): GAGVSQSPSNKVTEKGKDVELRCDPISGHTALYWYRQSLGQGLEFLIYFQGNSAPDKSGLPSDRFSAERTGGSVSTLTIQRTQQEDSAVYLCASSAAGTYEQYFGPGTRLTVT.

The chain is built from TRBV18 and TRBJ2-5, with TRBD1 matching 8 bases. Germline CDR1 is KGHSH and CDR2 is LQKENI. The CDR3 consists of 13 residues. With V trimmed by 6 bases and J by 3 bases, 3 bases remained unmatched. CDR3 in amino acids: CASSLGQEETQYF. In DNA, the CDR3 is TGTGCCAGCTCCCTGGGACAGGAAGAGACCCAGTACTTC. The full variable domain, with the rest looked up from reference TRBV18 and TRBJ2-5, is NAGVMQNPRHLVRRRGQEARLRCSPMKGHSHVYWYRQLPEEGLKFMVYLQKENIIDESGMPKERFSAEFPKEGPSILRIQQVVRGDSAAYFCASSLGQEETQYFGPGTRLLVL.

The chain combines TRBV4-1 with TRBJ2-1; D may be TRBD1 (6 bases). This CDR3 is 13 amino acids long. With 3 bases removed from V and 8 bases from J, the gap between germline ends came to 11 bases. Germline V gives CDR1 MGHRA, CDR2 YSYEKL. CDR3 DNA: TGCGCCAGCAGCCAGTCACAGGGTGATGAGCAGTTCTTC. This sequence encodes CASSQSQGDEQFF.

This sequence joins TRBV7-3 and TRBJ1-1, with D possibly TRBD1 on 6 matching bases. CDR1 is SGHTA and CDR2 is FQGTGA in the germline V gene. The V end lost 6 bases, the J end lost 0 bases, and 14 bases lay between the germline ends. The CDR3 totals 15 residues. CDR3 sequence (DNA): TGTGCCAGCAGAGCGGACAGATCCATGAACACTGAAGCTTTCTTT. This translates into CASRADRSMNTEAFF.

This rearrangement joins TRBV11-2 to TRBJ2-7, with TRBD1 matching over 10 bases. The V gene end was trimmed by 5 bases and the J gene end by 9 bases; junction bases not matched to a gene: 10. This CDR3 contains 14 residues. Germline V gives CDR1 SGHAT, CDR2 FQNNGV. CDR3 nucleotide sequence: TGTGCCAGCAGCACTCCGGGACAGGGGAGGGGGCAGTACTTC. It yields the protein CASSTPGQGRGQYF.